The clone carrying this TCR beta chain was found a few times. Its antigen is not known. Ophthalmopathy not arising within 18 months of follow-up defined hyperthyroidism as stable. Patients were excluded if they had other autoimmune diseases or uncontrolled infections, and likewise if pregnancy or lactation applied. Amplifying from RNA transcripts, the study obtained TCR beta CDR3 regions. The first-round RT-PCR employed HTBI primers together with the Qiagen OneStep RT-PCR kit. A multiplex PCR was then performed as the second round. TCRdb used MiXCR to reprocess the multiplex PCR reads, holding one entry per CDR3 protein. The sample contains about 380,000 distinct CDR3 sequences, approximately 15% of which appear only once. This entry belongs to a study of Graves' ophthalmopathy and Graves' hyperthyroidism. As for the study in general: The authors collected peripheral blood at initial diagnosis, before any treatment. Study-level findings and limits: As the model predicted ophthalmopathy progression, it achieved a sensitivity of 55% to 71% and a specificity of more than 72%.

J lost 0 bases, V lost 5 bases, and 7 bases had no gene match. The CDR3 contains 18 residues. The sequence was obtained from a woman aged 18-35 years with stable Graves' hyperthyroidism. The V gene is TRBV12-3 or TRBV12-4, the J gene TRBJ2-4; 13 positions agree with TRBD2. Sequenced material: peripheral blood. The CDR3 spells CASSLGTSGTLAKNIQYF. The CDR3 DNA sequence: TGTGCCAGCAGTCTCGGGACTAGCGGGACCCTAGCCAAAAACATTCAGTACTTC.